One sample yielded the 5 T cell receptor beta chains listed below, sequenced in a study of blood T cell repertoires in COVID-19. TCRdb keeps only in-frame clones here, not all; method: immunoSEQ multiplex PCR. Seen here are about 330,000 clones, 88% observed once, and the top ten hold over 4.5%. The specimen was PBMCs or T cells enriched from blood (not recorded which). Receptor source: a man between 25 and 39 years old who had recovered from COVID-19.

The sample holds a few counts of this clone. The chain has TRBV10-1 and TRBJ2-2; 8 bases agree with TRBD2. Germline CDR1 is WNHNN and CDR2 is SYGVQD (reference sequence). The CDR3 runs to 14 residues. With 8 bases clipped from V and 6 bases from J, the junction kept 8 bases outside the gene matches. This CDR3 reads CASSGTSQAGELFF. For the CDR3, the DNA is TGCGCCAGCTCCGGGACTAGTCAGGCCGGGGAGCTGTTTTTT.

The chain combines TRBV7-3 with TRBJ1-6; no firm D call. The CDR3 consists of 15 residues. In germline, CDR1 is SGHTA, CDR2 FQGTGA. Trimming left V 2 bases short and J 6 bases short, with 11 bases between. CDR3 bases: TGTGCCAGCAGCTTAGGAGGGAGTGGTAATTCACCCCTCCACTTT. Translating it yields CASSLGGSGNSPLHF. The full variable domain, completed using reference TRBV7-3 and TRBJ1-6, is GAGVSQTPSNKVTEKGKYVELRCDPISGHTALYWYRQSLGQGPEFLIYFQGTGAADDSGLPNDRFFAVRPEGSVSTLKIQRTERGDSAVYLCASSLGGSGNSPLHFGNGTRLTVT.

The V gene is TRBV30, the J gene TRBJ2-1, with D possibly being TRBD2 (6 bases). Germline CDR1 and CDR2: GTSNPN and SVGIG (reference sequence). The CDR3 is 13 residues long. Trimming took 3 bases from V and 8 from J, leaving 14 bases between them. CDR3 sequence (DNA): TGTGCCTGGAGAGGGAGGCTACAATATGAGCAGTTCTTC. Amino acid sequence: CAWRGRLQYEQFF. The complete variable domain, with remaining parts taken from reference TRBV30 and TRBJ2-1, reads SQTIHQWPATLVQPVGSPLSLECTVEGTSNPNLYWYRQAAGRGLQLLFYSVGIGQISSEVPQNLSASRPQDRQFILSSKKLLLSDSGFYLCAWRGRLQYEQFFGPGTRLTVL.

This clone was detected only once. The rearrangement joins TRBV5-1 to TRBJ2-1; 8 positions match TRBD2. Unmatched junction bases numbered 13, after V lost 1 base and J lost 7 bases. In germline, CDR1 is SGHRS, CDR2 YFSETQ. The CDR3 sequence is 17 residues long. The CDR3 here is CASSLNPPGGLGNEQFF. DNA of the CDR3: TGCGCCAGCAGCTTGAATCCCCCGGGGGGGCTGGGGAATGAGCAGTTCTTC. Filled out from reference TRBV5-1 and TRBJ2-1, the complete variable domain reads KAGVTQTPRYLIKTRGQQVTLSCSPISGHRSVSWYQQTPGQGLQFLFEYFSETQRNKGNFPGRFSGRQFSNSRSEMNVSTLELGDSALYLCASSLNPPGGLGNEQFFGPGTRLTVL.

This chain joins TRBV13 and TRBJ2-7; 9 bases fit TRBD2. The CDR3 is 15 amino acids. After removal of 5 bases from V and 1 base from J, the junction contained 6 bases not matched to a gene. Germline values: CDR1 PRHDT, CDR2 FYEKMQ (reference sequence). DNA for the CDR3: TGTGCCAGCAGCATCTTAGCGGGGGTTTCCTACGAGCAGTACTTC. Encoded protein: CASSILAGVSYEQYF.